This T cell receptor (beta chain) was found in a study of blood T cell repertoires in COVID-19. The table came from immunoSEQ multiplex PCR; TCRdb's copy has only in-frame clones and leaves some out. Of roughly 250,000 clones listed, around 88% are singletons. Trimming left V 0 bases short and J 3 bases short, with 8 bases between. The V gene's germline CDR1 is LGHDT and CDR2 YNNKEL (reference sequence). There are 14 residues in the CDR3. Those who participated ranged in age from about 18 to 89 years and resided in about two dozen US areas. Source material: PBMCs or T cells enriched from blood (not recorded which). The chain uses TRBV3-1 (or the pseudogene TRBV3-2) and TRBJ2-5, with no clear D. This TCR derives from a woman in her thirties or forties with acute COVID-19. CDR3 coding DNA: TGTGCCAGCAGCCAAGAAGGAGCGAAAGAGACCCAGTACTTC. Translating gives CASSQEGAKETQYF.